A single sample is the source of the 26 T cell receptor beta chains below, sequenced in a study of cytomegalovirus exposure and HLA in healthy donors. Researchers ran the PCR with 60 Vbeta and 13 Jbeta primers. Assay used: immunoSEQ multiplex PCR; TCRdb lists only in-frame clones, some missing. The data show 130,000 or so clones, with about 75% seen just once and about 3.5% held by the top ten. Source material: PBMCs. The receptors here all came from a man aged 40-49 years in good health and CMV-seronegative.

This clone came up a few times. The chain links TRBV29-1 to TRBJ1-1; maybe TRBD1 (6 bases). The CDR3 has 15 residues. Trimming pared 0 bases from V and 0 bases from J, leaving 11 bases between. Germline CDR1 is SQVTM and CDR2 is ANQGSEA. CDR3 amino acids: CSVEDLGAMNTEAFF. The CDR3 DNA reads TGCAGCGTTGAAGACTTGGGGGCCATGAACACTGAAGCTTTCTTT. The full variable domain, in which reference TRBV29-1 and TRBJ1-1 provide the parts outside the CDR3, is SAVISQKPSRDICQRGTSLTIQCQVDSQVTMMFWYRQQPGQSLTLIATANQGSEATYESGFVIDKFPISRPNLTFSTLTVSNMSPEDSSIYLCSVEDLGAMNTEAFFGQGTRLTVV.

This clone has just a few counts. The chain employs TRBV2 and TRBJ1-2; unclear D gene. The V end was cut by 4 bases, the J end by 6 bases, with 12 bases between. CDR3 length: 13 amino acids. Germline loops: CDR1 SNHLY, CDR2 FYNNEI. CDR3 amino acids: CASSVLLSDGYTF. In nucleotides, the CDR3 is TGTGCCAGCAGTGTCCTCCTGTCGGATGGCTACACCTTC.

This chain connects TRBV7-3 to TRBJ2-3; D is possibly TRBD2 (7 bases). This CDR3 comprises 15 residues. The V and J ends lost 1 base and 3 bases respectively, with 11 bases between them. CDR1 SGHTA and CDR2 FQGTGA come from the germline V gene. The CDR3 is CASSLNAGATDTQYF. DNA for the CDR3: TGTGCCAGCAGCTTAAACGCGGGGGCAACAGATACGCAGTATTTT.

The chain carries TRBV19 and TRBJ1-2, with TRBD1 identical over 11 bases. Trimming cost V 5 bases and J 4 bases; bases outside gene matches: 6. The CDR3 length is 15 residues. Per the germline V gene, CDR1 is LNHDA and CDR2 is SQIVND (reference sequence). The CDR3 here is CASSPRDRGIYGYTF. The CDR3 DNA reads TGTGCCAGTAGTCCACGGGACAGGGGGATCTATGGCTACACCTTC.

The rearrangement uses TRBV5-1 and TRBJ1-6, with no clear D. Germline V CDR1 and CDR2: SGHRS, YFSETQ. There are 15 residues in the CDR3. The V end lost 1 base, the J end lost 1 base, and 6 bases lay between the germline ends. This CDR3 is CASSLSGSYNSPLHF. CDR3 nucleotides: TGCGCCAGCAGCTTGTCGGGGTCCTATAATTCACCCCTCCACTTT. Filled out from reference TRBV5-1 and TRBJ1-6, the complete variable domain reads KAGVTQTPRYLIKTRGQQVTLSCSPISGHRSVSWYQQTPGQGLQFLFEYFSETQRNKGNFPGRFSGRQFSNSRSEMNVSTLELGDSALYLCASSLSGSYNSPLHFGNGTRLTVT.

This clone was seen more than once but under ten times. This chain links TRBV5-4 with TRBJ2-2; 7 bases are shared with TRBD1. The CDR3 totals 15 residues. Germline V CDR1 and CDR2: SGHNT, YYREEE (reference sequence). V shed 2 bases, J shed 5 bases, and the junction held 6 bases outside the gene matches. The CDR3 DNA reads TGTGCCAGCAGCTTCGACAGGGCTAATACCGGGGAGCTGTTTTTT. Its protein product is CASSFDRANTGELFF.

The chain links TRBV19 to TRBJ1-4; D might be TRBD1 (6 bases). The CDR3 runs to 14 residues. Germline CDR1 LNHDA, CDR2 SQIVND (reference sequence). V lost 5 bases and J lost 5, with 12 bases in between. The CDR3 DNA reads TGTGCCAGTAGTTCCAACAGGGTAAATGAAAAACTGTTTTTT. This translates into CASSSNRVNEKLFF.

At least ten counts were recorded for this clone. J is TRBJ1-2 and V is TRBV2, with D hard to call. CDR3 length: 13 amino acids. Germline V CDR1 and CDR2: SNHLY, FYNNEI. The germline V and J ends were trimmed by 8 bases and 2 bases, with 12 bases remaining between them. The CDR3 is CASLERMNYGYTF. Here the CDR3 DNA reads TGTGCCAGCTTAGAAAGAATGAACTATGGCTACACCTTC.

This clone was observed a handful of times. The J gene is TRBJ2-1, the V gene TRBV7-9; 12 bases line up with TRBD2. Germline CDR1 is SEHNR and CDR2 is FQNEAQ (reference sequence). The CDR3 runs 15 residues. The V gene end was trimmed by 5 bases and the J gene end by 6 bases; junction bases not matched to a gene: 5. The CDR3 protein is CASSLLAGGPNEQFF. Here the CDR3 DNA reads TGTGCCAGCAGCCTACTAGCGGGGGGTCCCAATGAGCAGTTCTTC.

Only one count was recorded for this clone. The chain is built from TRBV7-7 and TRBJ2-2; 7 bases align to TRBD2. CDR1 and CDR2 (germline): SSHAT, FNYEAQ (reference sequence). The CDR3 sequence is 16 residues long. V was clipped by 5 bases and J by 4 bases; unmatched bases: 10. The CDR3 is CASSPSGGGGTGELFF. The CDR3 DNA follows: TGTGCCAGCAGCCCCAGCGGAGGCGGGGGCACCGGGGAGCTGTTTTTT.

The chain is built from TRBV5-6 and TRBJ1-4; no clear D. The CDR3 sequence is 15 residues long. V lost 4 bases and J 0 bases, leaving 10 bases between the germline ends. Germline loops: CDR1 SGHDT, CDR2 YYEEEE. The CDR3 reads CASSLVRATNEKLFF. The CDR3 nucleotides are TGTGCCAGCAGCCTGGTCCGTGCAACTAATGAAAAACTGTTTTTT.

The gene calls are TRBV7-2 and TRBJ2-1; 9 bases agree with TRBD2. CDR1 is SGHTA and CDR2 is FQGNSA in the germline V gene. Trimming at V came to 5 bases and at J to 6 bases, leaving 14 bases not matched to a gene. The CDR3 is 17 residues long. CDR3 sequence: CASSLSSGLASGNEQFF. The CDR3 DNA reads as TGTGCCAGCAGCCTGTCATCGGGACTAGCTTCGGGCAATGAGCAGTTCTTC.

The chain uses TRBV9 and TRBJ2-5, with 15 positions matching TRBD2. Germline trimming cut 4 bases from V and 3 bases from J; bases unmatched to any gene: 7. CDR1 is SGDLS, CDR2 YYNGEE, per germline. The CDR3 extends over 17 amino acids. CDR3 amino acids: CASSPGTSGGIEETQYF. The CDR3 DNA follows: TGTGCCAGCAGCCCGGGGACTAGCGGGGGGATTGAAGAGACCCAGTACTTC.

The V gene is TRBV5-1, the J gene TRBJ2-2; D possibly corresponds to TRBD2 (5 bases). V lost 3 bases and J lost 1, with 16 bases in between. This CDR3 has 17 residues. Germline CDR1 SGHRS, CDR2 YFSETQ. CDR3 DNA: TGCGCCAGCAGCTCCCCCTCCGGTCGGGAGAACACCGGGGAGCTGTTTTTT. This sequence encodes CASSSPSGRENTGELFF.

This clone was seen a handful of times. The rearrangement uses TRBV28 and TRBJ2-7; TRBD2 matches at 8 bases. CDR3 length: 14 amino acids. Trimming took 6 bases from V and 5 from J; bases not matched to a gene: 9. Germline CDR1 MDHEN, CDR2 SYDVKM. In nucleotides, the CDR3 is TGTGCCAGCAGGACGCCCGGGAGGGAGGACGAGCAGTACTTC. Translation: CASRTPGREDEQYF. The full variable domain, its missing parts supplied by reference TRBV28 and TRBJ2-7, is DVKVTQSSRYLVKRTGEKVFLECVQDMDHENMFWYRQDPGLGLRLIYFSYDVKMKEKGDIPEGYSVSREKKERFSLILESASTNQTSMYLCASRTPGREDEQYFGPGTRLTVT.

CDR3 sequence reads: CATKRERHGENIQYF. Here the CDR3 DNA reads TGTGCCACCAAGCGGGAAAGGCACGGGGAAAACATTCAGTACTTC. The chain links TRBV19 to TRBJ2-4; 7 nucleotides agree with TRBD2. Germline CDR1 reads LNHDA; CDR2 reads SQIVND (reference sequence). J gave up 5 bases and V 10 bases, and 14 bases lay outside the gene matches. This CDR3 has 15 amino acids.

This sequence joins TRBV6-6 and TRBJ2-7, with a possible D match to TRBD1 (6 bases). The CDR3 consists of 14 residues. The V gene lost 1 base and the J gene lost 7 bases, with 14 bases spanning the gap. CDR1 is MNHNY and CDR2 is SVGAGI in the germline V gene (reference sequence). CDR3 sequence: CASSYLTPGEEQYF. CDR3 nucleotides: TGTGCCAGCAGTTACTTGACTCCAGGGGAAGAGCAGTACTTC.

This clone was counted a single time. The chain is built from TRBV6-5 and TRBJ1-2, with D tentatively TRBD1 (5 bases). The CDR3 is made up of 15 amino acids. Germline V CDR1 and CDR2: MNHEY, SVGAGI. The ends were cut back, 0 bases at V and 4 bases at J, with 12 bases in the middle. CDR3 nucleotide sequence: TGTGCCAGCAGTTACTCTACGACAGCTCTCTATGGCTACACCTTC. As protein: CASSYSTTALYGYTF.

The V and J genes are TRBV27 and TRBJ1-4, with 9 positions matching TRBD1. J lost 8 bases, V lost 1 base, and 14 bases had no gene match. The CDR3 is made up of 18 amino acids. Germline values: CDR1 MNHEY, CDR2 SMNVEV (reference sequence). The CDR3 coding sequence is TGTGCCAGCAGTTTATACAGGGGGCGCGCGGCCGGGAAGGAAAAACTGTTTTTT. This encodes CASSLYRGRAAGKEKLFF. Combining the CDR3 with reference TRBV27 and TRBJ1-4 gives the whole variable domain EAQVTQNPRYLITVTGKKLTVTCSQNMNHEYMSWYRQDPGLGLRQIYYSMNVEVTDKGDVPEGYKVSRKEKRNFPLILESPSPNQTSLYFCASSLYRGRAAGKEKLFFGSGTQLSVL.

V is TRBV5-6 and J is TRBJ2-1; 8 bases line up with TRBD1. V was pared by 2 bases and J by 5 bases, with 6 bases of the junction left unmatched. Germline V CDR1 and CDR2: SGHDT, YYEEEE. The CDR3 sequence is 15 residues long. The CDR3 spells CASSLRQGLNNEQFF. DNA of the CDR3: TGTGCCAGCAGCTTACGACAGGGGCTAAACAATGAGCAGTTCTTC.

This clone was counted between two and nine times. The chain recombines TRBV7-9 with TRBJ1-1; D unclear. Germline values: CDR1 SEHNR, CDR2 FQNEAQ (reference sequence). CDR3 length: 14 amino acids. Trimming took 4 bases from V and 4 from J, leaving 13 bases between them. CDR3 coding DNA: TGTGCCAGCAGCTCAGCCCACACGGGCACTGAAGCTTTCTTT. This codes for CASSSAHTGTEAFF.

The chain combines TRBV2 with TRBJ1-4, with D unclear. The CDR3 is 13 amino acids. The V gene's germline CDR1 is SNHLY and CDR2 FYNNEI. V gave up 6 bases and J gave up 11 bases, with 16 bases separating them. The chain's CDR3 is CASSQSTGSKLFF. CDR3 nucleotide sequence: TGTGCCAGCAGCCAATCGACCGGGAGCAAACTGTTTTTT.

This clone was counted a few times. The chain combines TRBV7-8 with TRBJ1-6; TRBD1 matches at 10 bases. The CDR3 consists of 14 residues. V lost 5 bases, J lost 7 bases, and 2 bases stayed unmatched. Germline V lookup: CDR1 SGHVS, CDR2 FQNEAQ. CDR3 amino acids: CASSRDRGNSPLHF. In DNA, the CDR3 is TGTGCCAGCAGCCGGGACAGGGGAAATTCACCCCTCCACTTT.

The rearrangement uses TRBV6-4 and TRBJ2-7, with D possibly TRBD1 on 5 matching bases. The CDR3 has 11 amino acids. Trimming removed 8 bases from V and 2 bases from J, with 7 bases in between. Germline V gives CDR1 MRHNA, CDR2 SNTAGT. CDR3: CASPGTYEQYF. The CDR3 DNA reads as TGTGCCAGCCCAGGGACCTACGAGCAGTACTTC.

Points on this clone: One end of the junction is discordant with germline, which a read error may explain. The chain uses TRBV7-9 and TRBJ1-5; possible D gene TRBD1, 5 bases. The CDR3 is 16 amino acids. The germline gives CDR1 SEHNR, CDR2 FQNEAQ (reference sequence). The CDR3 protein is CSSSFIGRGLNQPQHF. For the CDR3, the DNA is TGTTCCAGCAGCTTTATCGGACGGGGACTCAATCAGCCCCAGCATTTT.

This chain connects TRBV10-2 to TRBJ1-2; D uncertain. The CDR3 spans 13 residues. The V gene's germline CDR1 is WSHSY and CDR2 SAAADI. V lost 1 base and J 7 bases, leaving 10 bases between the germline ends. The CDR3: CASSEWRRFGYTF. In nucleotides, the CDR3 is TGCGCCAGCAGTGAGTGGAGAAGGTTTGGCTACACCTTC.